These 30 T cell receptor beta chains were all obtained from the same sample, sequenced in a study of blood T cells in healthy people across ages (dated by TCRdb to the mid-2010s). The library was generated by 5' RACE. The sample was run on an Illumina HiSeq 2500. The second PCR ran for about 6 to 11 cycles and used a J-beta primer mix along with a sample-barcoded 5' primer. The public reads were reanalyzed by TCRdb: fastp trimming at Q25, MiXCR alignment, in-frame beta chains only. Each record represents a unique CDR3 protein, reported with the most common genes and DNA among its rows. Counted in this sample were 1,500,000 or so distinct CDR3 sequences; 55% to 75% of them appeared once. 6.5% to 8.5% of the sample comes from the top ten. Material: blood. Receptors were obtained from a man between 18 and 29 years old in good health.

There are a few counts of this clonotype. The V and J genes are TRBV14 and TRBJ2-5, with D perhaps matching TRBD2 (5 bases). Germline CDR1 is SGHDN and CDR2 is FVKESK. CDR3 length: 15 residues. The ends were cut back, 3 bases at V and 5 bases at J, with 16 bases in the middle. This CDR3 is CASSHQGRGQETQYF. The DNA of the CDR3 is TGTGCCAGCAGCCACCAAGGTAGAGGGCAGGAGACCCAGTACTTC.

The chain links TRBV5-1 to TRBJ1-2; D gene uncertain. Germline CDR1 reads SGHRS; CDR2 reads YFSETQ. The CDR3 runs to 14 residues. V lost 4 bases and J lost 6, with 16 bases in between. Here the CDR3 DNA reads TGCGCCAGCAGCCCCGAGGCGGGTCCCGATGGCTACACCTTC. As protein: CASSPEAGPDGYTF.

The chain joins TRBV10-3 to TRBJ1-4; D not resolved. Germline-derived CDR1 and CDR2 are ENHRY and SYGVKD. The CDR3 contains 13 residues. V lost 7 bases, J lost 0 bases, and 6 bases lay in between. CDR3 region: CAIKDSTNEKLFF. The CDR3 nucleotides read TGTGCCATCAAAGATTCAACTAATGAAAAACTGTTTTTT.

V and J are TRBV4-2 and TRBJ2-5, with D perhaps TRBD1 or TRBD2 (5 bases each). Trimming took off 0 bases at V and 9 bases at J, with 14 bases between the two ends. Per the germline V gene, CDR1 is LGHNA and CDR2 is YNFKEQ. This CDR3 spans 14 amino acids. In DNA form, the CDR3 reads TGTGCCAGCAGCCAAGACGGGACCCCCGAGTCCCAGTACTTC. As protein: CASSQDGTPESQYF.

This clonotype has only a few counts. This chain's CDR3 is CASSLEDRVSPLHF. CDR3 bases: TGTGCCAGCAGCTTAGAGGACAGGGTTTCACCCCTCCACTTT. The chain joins TRBV7-2 to TRBJ1-6; TRBD1 matches at 8 bases. Losses at the gene ends were 1 base for V and 9 bases for J; bases not matched to a gene: 2. The germline CDR1 and CDR2 sequences are SGHTA and FQGNSA. This CDR3 has 14 residues.

The rearrangement links TRBV6-2 or TRBV6-3 to TRBJ2-3; D gene uncertain. CDR1 is MNHEY, CDR2 SVGEGT, per germline. V lost 2 bases and J 6 bases, leaving 9 bases between the germline ends. This CDR3 contains 13 residues. DNA of the CDR3: TGTGCCAGCAGTTACGGGCGTGGGGATACGCAGTATTTT. It yields the protein CASSYGRGDTQYF.

The chain has TRBV6-5 and TRBJ2-7; D remains unclear. The germline V and J ends were trimmed by 2 bases and 4 bases, with 12 bases remaining between them. The CDR3 runs 14 residues. Per the germline V gene, CDR1 is MNHEY and CDR2 is SVGAGI. The DNA of the CDR3 is TGTGCCAGCAGTTACCGAACTCTGGGTTACGAGCAGTACTTC. Translation gives CASSYRTLGYEQYF.

The rearrangement joins TRBV27 to TRBJ2-7; 13 bases align to TRBD2. Trimming removed 4 bases from V and 2 bases from J; junction bases left unmatched: 5. CDR1 MNHEY and CDR2 SMNVEV come from the germline V gene (reference sequence). CDR3 length: 16 residues. Written as DNA, the CDR3 is TGTGCCAGCAGTTACACCGGGACTAGCGGGACCTACGAGCAGTACTTC. Its translation: CASSYTGTSGTYEQYF.

This clonotype was observed a single time. V gene TRBV5-1 combines with J gene TRBJ2-3; 7 bases fit TRBD2. CDR3 length: 15 amino acids. V trimming: 1 base; J trimming: 4 bases; junction bases outside the gene matches: 6. Germline V lookup: CDR1 SGHRS, CDR2 YFSETQ. The CDR3 DNA reads as TGCGCCAGCAGCTTGTCGGGTAGCGGGTCAGATACGCAGTATTTT. This translates into CASSLSGSGSDTQYF.

The chain joins TRBV6-5 to TRBJ1-6, with 7 bases aligning to TRBD1. V lost 6 bases and J lost 10; bases outside the gene matches: 9. The germline CDR1 and CDR2 sequences are MNHEY and SVGAGI. The CDR3 runs to 14 residues. This CDR3 is CASSSQGTGSPLHF. The CDR3 bases are TGTGCCAGCAGCTCACAGGGGACCGGCTCACCCCTCCACTTT.

The chain joins TRBV29-1 to TRBJ2-5, with D uncertain. The CDR3 is 15 residues long. Germline V gene sequence: CDR1 SQVTM, CDR2 ANQGSEA. The V end lost 6 bases, the J end lost 2 bases, and 19 bases lay between the germline ends. The CDR3 DNA reads as TGCAGCGTAAAGAGTGTAGCAATGGGTCAAGAGACCCAGTACTTC. Translating it yields CSVKSVAMGQETQYF.

This clonotype was seen a single time. The chain recombines TRBV29-1 with TRBJ2-2; 10 nucleotides agree with TRBD2. CDR3 size: 16 residues. The V gene end was trimmed by 4 bases and the J gene end by 4 bases; junction bases not matched to a gene: 9. The V gene's germline CDR1 is SQVTM and CDR2 ANQGSEA. CDR3 DNA sequence: TGCAGCGTTGTATCTAGCGGGAGTTGGGGCACCGGGGAGCTGTTTTTT. Protein: CSVVSSGSWGTGELFF.

J is TRBJ2-4 and V is TRBV4-3; 8 bases are shared with TRBD1. V shed 3 bases and J 7 bases; nucleotides not matched to a gene: 8. The CDR3 runs to 15 residues. Looked up from germline, CDR1 is LGHNA and CDR2 is YSLEER. CDR3 nucleotides: TGCGCCAGCAGCCATAGCAGGGGGCGCGCGAACATTCAGTACTTC. Protein: CASSHSRGRANIQYF.

This clonotype was counted only a few times. One end of the junction fails to match germline, which may point to a read error. The V and J genes are TRBV29-1 and TRBJ2-7; D may correspond to TRBD1 or TRBD2 (5 bases each). Germline assignment: CDR1 SQVTM and CDR2 ANQGSEA. The CDR3 sequence is 14 residues long. CDR3 loop: CSALPGTVPYKQYF. The CDR3 bases are TGCAGCGCGTTACCCGGGACGGTCCCCTACAAGCAGTACTTC.

This clonotype has a single count. The chain carries TRBV2 and TRBJ2-7, with D hard to call. Trimming stripped 6 bases from V and 2 bases from J, with 11 bases between. CDR3 length: 13 residues. Germline V gene sequence: CDR1 SNHLY, CDR2 FYNNEI. The CDR3 bases are TGTGCCAGCAGCGATGCCCGGGCCTACGAGCAGTACTTC. This gives the protein CASSDARAYEQYF.

The chain recombines TRBV28 with TRBJ2-4; D remains unclear. There are 16 residues in the CDR3. Trimming took 0 bases from V and 0 from J, leaving 9 bases between them. CDR1 is MDHEN, CDR2 SYDVKM, per germline. The CDR3 coding sequence is TGTGCCAGCAGTTTATGGGCCCGACTAGCCAAAAACATTCAGTACTTC. Translation gives CASSLWARLAKNIQYF.

The table lists this clonotype with a few counts. This chain links TRBV12-3 or TRBV12-4 with TRBJ1-5; no reliable D call. The V end lost 1 base, the J end lost 7 bases, and 8 bases lay between the germline ends. CDR3 length: 13 residues. CDR3 nucleotide sequence: TGTGCCAGCAGTTTAGAGGGTTGGCAGCCCCAGCATTTT. Its protein product is CASSLEGWQPQHF.

The V gene is TRBV7-2, the J gene TRBJ2-5; D not certain. The CDR3 consists of 13 residues. CDR1 SGHTA and CDR2 FQGNSA come from the germline V gene. Between the trimmed V and J ends, which lost 3 bases and 4 bases, there was a span of 9 bases. The CDR3 region is CASSFGIRETQYF. CDR3 nucleotides: TGTGCCAGCAGCTTCGGCATTCGAGAGACCCAGTACTTC.

The rearrangement joins TRBV14 to TRBJ2-7; TRBD1 matches 7 bases. V shed 0 bases, J shed 7 bases, and the junction held 6 bases outside the gene matches. CDR1 is SGHDN and CDR2 is FVKESK in the germline V gene. There are 14 residues in the CDR3. The CDR3, as DNA: TGTGCCAGCAGCCAAGATTACACAGGGGAAGAGCAGTACTTC. The encoded protein is CASSQDYTGEEQYF.

The table lists this clonotype with a few counts. CDR3 sequence reads: CASGAGGRWDTQYF. The CDR3 nucleotides are TGTGCCAGCGGGGCAGGGGGCCGGTGGGATACGCAGTATTTT. The V gene is TRBV6-5, the J gene TRBJ2-3, with 8 bases lining up with TRBD1. Germline V gene lookup returns CDR1 MNHEY and CDR2 SVGAGI. The CDR3 is made up of 14 amino acids. V lost 8 bases to trimming and J lost 6 bases; unmatched junction nucleotides: 10.

The genes are TRBV4-1 and TRBJ1-1; 9 bases match TRBD1. V shed 8 bases and J 1 base; nucleotides not matched to a gene: 17. Germline CDR1 and CDR2: MGHRA and YSYEKL. The CDR3 contains 18 residues. CDR3 coding DNA: TGCGCCAGCTCGCTACGTTCCCCAGACAGGGGGAGGAACACTGAAGCTTTCTTT. Translating it yields CASSLRSPDRGRNTEAFF.

Turning to this clonotype: A junction end diverges from the germline sequence, so it may reflect a read error. J is TRBJ1-2 and V is TRBV12-3 or TRBV12-4; 10 positions match TRBD1. The CDR3 totals 14 residues. The CDR3 DNA reads TGTGCCAGCAACCCGGGACAGGGGAGTTATGGTTACACTTTC. Its translation: CASNPGQGSYGYTF.

The J gene is TRBJ2-1, the V gene TRBV4-1; no definite D call. The J call may be mistaken, given a closer DNA end match to TRBJ2-7. The CDR3 sequence is 13 residues long. Germline V gives CDR1 MGHRA, CDR2 YSYEKL. CDR3 residues: CASSHIGWNEQYF. In nucleotides, the CDR3 is TGCGCCAGCAGCCACATAGGGTGGAATGAGCAGTACTTC.

The chain uses TRBV6-1 and TRBJ2-3; TRBD2 agrees at 13 bases. V lost 5 bases and J lost 4; bases outside the gene matches: 9. The CDR3 totals 17 residues. CDR1 MNHNS and CDR2 SASEGT come from the germline V gene. CDR3 nucleotides: TGTGCCAGCAGTCCCCAACTAGCGGGGGGGCGGGCAGATACGCAGTATTTT. It specifies CASSPQLAGGRADTQYF.

This clonotype was picked up a small number of times. V is TRBV4-2 and J is TRBJ2-3; D gene unclear. Trimming removed 1 base from V and 2 bases from J, with 10 bases in between. This CDR3 contains 15 residues. Germline V gives CDR1 LGHNA, CDR2 YNFKEQ. CDR3 sequence: CASSQGSLVTDTQYF. The CDR3 DNA sequence: TGTGCCAGCAGCCAAGGGTCCCTGGTCACAGATACGCAGTATTTT.

A remark on this clonotype: A read error is likely, as this CDR3 ends without the conserved phenylalanine or tryptophan. The chain is built from TRBV7-2 and TRBJ1-1; no definite D call. V lost 0 bases, J lost 8 bases, and 7 bases lay in between. The germline V gene encodes CDR1 SGHTA and CDR2 FQGNSA. CDR3 length: 12 residues. The CDR3 loop is CASSLAGREAFL. In DNA form, the CDR3 reads TGTGCCAGCAGCTTAGCGGGCCGGGAAGCTTTCTTA.

The chain uses TRBV20-1 and TRBJ2-7; the D gene is possibly TRBD2 (6 bases). Germline assignment: CDR1 DFQATT and CDR2 SNEGSKA (reference sequence). The CDR3 sequence is 12 residues long. Trimming pared 6 bases from V and 0 bases from J, leaving 9 bases between. The DNA of the CDR3 is TGCAGTGCCGCGGGAAACTCCTACGAGCAGTACTTC. As protein: CSAAGNSYEQYF.

V gene TRBV11-2 combines with J gene TRBJ2-1; the D is unclear. The DNA end lines up better with TRBJ2-7; the J call may be wrong. Germline V gives CDR1 SGHAT, CDR2 FQNNGV. The CDR3 extends over 13 amino acids. This CDR3 is CASSLPLEGEQYF. CDR3 nucleotide sequence: TGTGCCAGCAGCTTACCATTAGAAGGCGAGCAGTACTTC.

This clonotype was seen more than once but under ten times. The V gene is TRBV5-1, the J gene TRBJ2-7, with D unclear. This CDR3 comprises 14 residues. V gave up 0 bases and J gave up 1 base, with 8 bases separating them. The germline V gene has CDR1 SGHRS and CDR2 YFSETQ. The CDR3 is CASSLEKSSYEQYF. CDR3 nucleotides: TGCGCCAGCAGCTTGGAGAAGAGTTCCTACGAGCAGTACTTC.

The chain carries TRBV6-2 or TRBV6-3 and TRBJ2-7; TRBD2 aligns across 13 bases. Trimming at V came to 0 bases and at J to 2 bases, leaving 7 bases not matched to a gene. CDR3 size: 18 residues. The germline CDR1 and CDR2 sequences are MNHEY and SVGEGT. DNA of the CDR3: TGTGCCAGCAGTTACTCTCCCGGACTAGCGGGAGTCCCCTACGAGCAGTACTTC. Translation gives CASSYSPGLAGVPYEQYF.